This T cell receptor beta chain emerged from a study of T cells in Graves' hyperthyroidism and ophthalmopathy. Many counts were recorded for this clonotype. What it recognizes is unknown. Patients were excluded because of uncontrolled infection, other autoimmune disease, pregnancy or lactation. PBMCs were obtained from roughly 10 ml fresh peripheral blood. General observations from the study: Blood also showed most of the thyroid clonotypes that were expanded above 0.001. A 13 V-J model separated ophthalmopathy from stable hyperthyroidism.

Amplification targeted TCR beta CDR3 regions from RNA transcripts. Using the HTBI primer set, a first-round RT-PCR was run on the TCR CDR3. TCRdb reprocessed the multiplex PCR reads via MiXCR and lists one record per CDR3 protein. The data contain about 600,000 distinct CDR3 sequences, around 14% of them singletons. The CDR3 has 13 amino acids. V shed 0 bases and J 13 bases; nucleotides not matched to a gene: 9. Germline V lookup: CDR1 DFQATT, CDR2 SNEGSKA (reference sequence). Sequences were obtained from blood. This clonotype was obtained from a woman between 18 and 29 years old with Graves' ophthalmopathy. The chain has TRBV20-1 and TRBJ1-2, with TRBD1 matching over 9 bases. The CDR3 DNA is TGCAGTGCTAGAGACGGTAGGACAGGGGCTGGCACCTTC. Translation gives CSARDGRTGAGTF.